This entry describes one T cell receptor beta chain. As yet, its antigen is unknown. These data originate in a study of cytomegalovirus exposure and HLA in healthy donors. Whole-study results and caveats: Approximately 160 TCR beta chains were listed as cytomegalovirus-associated.

V was pared by 4 bases and J by 0 bases, with 10 bases between. CDR1 and CDR2 (germline): MNHEY, SMNVEV (reference sequence). The CDR3 spans 14 residues. The PCR made use of 60 Vbeta and 13 Jbeta primers. Repertoires were generated with immunoSEQ multiplex PCR, while TCRdb's copy carries only in-frame clones and drops some. The repertoire includes about 130,000 clones, approximately 87% of them detected once, and under 6.5% sits in the top ten. The sequencing sample was made of PBMCs. The clonotype comes from a young woman in good health and CMV-seronegative. The chain combines TRBV27 with TRBJ2-7; weak D call: TRBD2 (5 bases). The CDR3 spells CASSWTPTSYEQYF. The CDR3 bases are TGTGCCAGCAGTTGGACTCCCACCTCCTACGAGCAGTACTTC.